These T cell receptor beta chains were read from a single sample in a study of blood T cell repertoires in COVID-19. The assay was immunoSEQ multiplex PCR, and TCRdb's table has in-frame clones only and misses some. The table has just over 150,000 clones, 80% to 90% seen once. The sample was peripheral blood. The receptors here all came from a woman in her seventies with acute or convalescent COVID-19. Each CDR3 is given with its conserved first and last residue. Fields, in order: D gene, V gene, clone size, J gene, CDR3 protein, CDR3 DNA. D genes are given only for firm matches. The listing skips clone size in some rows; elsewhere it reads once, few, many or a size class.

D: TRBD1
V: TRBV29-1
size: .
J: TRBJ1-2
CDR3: CSVEFFDRAYYGYTF
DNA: TGCAGCGTTGAATTTTTCGACAGGGCGTACTATGGCTACACCTTC

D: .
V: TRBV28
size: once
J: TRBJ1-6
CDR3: CASSYRQSTYNSPLHF
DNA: TGTGCCAGCAGCTATCGACAGTCTACCTATAATTCACCCCTCCACTTT

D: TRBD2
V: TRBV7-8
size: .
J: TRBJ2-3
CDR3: CASSLLSGGRPTDTQYF
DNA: TGTGCCAGCAGCTTATTGTCCGGGGGGAGACCCACAGATACGCAGTATTTT

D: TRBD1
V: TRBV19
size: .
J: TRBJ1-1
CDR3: CASSRDSMNTEAFF
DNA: TGTGCCAGTAGTCGGGACAGCATGAACACTGAAGCTTTCTTT

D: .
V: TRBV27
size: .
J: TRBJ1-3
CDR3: CASRPGGPGNTIYF
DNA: TGTGCCAGCAGGCCGGGAGGTCCTGGAAACACCATATATTTT

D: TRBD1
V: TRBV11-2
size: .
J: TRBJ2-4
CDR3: CASSPRTGHIQYF
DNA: TGTGCCAGCAGCCCAAGGACAGGTCACATTCAGTACTTC

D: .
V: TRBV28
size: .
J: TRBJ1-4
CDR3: CASSWRGYNEKLFF
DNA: TGTGCCAGCAGTTGGAGGGGATATAATGAAAAACTGTTTTTT

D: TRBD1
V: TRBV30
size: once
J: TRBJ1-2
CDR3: CAWSVGQINFYGYTF
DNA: TGTGCCTGGAGTGTGGGACAGATTAACTTCTATGGCTACACCTTC

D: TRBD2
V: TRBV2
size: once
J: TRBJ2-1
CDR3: CASLSRSGGAMEQFF
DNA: TGTGCCAGCTTGAGTAGGAGCGGGGGGGCTATGGAGCAGTTCTTC

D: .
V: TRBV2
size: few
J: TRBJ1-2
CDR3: CASSENGAWGYTF
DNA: TGTGCCAGCAGTGAAAACGGAGCGTGGGGCTACACCTTC

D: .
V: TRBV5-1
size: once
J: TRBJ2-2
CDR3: CASSLGRGNTGELFF
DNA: TGCGCCAGCAGCTTGGGAAGGGGGAACACCGGGGAGCTGTTTTTT

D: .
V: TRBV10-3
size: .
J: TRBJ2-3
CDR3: CAIAGTSTDTQYF
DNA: TGTGCCATCGCAGGGACTAGCACAGATACGCAGTATTTT

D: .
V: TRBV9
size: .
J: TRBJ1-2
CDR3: CASSGGSNYGYTF
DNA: TGTGCCAGCAGCGGGGGCAGCAACTATGGCTACACCTTC

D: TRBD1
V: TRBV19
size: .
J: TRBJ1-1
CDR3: CASSITRTGGRRMNTEAFF
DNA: TGTGCCAGTAGTATAACCCGGACAGGGGGCCGGAGAATGAACACTGAAGCTTTCTTT

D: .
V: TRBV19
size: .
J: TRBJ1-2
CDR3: CASSLQQNYGYTF
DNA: TGTGCCAGTAGTTTACAGCAAAACTATGGCTACACCTTC

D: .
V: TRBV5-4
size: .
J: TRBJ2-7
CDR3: CASSSGGAYEQYF
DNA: TGTGCCAGCAGCTCCGGCGGAGCCTACGAGCAGTACTTC